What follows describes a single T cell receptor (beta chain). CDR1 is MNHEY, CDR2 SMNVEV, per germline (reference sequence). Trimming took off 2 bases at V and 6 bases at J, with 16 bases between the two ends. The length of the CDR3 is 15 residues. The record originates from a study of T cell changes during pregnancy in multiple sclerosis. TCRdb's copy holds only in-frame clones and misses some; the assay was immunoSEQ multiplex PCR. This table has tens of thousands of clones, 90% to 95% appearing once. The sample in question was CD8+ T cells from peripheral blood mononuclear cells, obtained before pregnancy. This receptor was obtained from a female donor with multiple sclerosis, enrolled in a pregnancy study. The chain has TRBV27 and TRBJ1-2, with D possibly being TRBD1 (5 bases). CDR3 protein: CASSLRQGRIHGYTF. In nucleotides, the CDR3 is TGTGCCAGCAGTTTACGTCAGGGTAGGATCCATGGCTACACCTTC.